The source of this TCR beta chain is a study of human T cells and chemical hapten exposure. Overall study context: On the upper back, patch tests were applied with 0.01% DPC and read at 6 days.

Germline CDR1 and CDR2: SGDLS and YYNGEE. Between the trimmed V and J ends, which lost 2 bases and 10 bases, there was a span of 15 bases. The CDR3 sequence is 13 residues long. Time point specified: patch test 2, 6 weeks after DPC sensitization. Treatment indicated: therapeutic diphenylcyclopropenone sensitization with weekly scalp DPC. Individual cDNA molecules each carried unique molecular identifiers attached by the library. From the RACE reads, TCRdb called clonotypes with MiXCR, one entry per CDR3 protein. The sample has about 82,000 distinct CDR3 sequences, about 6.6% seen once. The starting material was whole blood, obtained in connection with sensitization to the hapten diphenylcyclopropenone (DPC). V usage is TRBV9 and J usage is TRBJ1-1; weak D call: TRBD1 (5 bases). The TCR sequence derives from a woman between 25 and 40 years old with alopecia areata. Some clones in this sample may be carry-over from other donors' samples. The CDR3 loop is CASSVAGTSAAFF. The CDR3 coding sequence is TGTGCCAGCAGCGTTGCAGGGACGTCAGCAGCTTTCTTT.